This is a list of T cell receptor beta chains from one sample in a study of cytomegalovirus exposure and HLA in healthy donors. Sequencing used immunoSEQ multiplex PCR; TCRdb keeps in-frame clones, though not all of them. Counted here are 150,000 to 200,000 clones, 75% to 80% occurring once; the ten biggest clones make up approximately 3.1%. The sequenced sample consisted of PBMCs. The origin of the receptors is a middle-aged woman in good health and CMV-seronegative. The CDR3 runs from the conserved cysteine through the conserved F or W. The D gene is left open where the match is weak. Clone sizes are given selectively: once, few, many, or a class where the clone is expanded.

j_call d_call v_call clone_size cdr3_nt cdr3_aa
TRBJ1-1 NA TRBV6-5 NA TGTGCCAGCAGTGAACAGAACACTGAAGCTTTCTTT CASSEQNTEAFF
TRBJ2-7 TRBD1 TRBV7-9 few TGTGCCAGCACCAAAACACCCCTACAGGGGCGGTCCTACGAGCAGTACTTC CASTKTPLQGRSYEQYF
TRBJ1-1 NA TRBV6-6 NA TGTGCCAGCAGACCGGGACACTCGAACACTGAAGCTTTCTTT CASRPGHSNTEAFF
TRBJ2-5 NA TRBV5-1 NA TGCGCCAGCAGCTTTGGCCTCCAAGAGACCCAGTACTTC CASSFGLQETQYF
TRBJ2-3 TRBD2 TRBV6-4 NA TGTGCCAGCAGTGGACTAGCGGGGGGCACAGATACGCAGTATTTT CASSGLAGGTDTQYF
TRBJ2-7 TRBD1 TRBV5-4 NA TGTGCCAGCAGGGATACCGGGACAGGGACCTACGAGCAGTACTTC CASRDTGTGTYEQYF
TRBJ2-7 TRBD2 TRBV5-6 NA TGTGCCAGCAGCTTTCTAGCGGGGGGGCCGGGCGAGCAGTACTTC CASSFLAGGPGEQYF
TRBJ2-5 NA TRBV4-1 NA TGCGCCAGCAGCCAAGGGACACTCCAAGAGACCCAGTACTTC CASSQGTLQETQYF
TRBJ2-3 NA TRBV28 few TGTGCCAGCAGTTTGGGGCGCATTTCAGATACGCAGTATTTT CASSLGRISDTQYF
TRBJ2-1 NA TRBV2 NA TGTGCCAGCAGGTTCAGGAATGAGCAGTTCTTC CASRFRNEQFF
TRBJ1-5 TRBD1 TRBV4-1 NA TGCGCCAGCAGCCAAGTGGGACAGGGCCTCAATCAGCCCCAGCATTTT CASSQVGQGLNQPQHF
TRBJ1-4 NA TRBV4-2 NA TGTGCCAGCAGCCAAGAAGGCAGGGATGAAAAACTGTTTTTT CASSQEGRDEKLFF
TRBJ1-3 TRBD1 TRBV5-1 NA TGCGCCAGCAGCTTGGAGGACAGGGGGACCGGAAACACCATATATTTT CASSLEDRGTGNTIYF
TRBJ2-1 TRBD2 TRBV5-8 NA TGTGCCAGCAGCTTGGGACTAGCGGGGGGGGGTGAGCAGTTCTTC CASSLGLAGGGEQFF
TRBJ2-3 TRBD1 TRBV7-9 NA TGTGCCAGCAGCCCTACGACAGGGGGCCTATGGGATACGCAGTATTTT CASSPTTGGLWDTQYF
TRBJ2-7 NA TRBV7-3 NA TGTGCCAGCAGCTCCCAAGCCGGCTACGAGCAGTACTTC CASSSQAGYEQYF
TRBJ2-7 NA TRBV29-1 once TGCAGCGTCCAGGGGCAAGTATACGAGCAGTACTTC CSVQGQVYEQYF
TRBJ2-7 NA TRBV29-1 NA TGCAGCGTTGGGATAAGGGGGGGCCCGTACGAGCAGTACTTC CSVGIRGGPYEQYF
TRBJ2-7 NA TRBV21-1 few TGTGCCAGCAACACGGACAGGCTAGGGGACGAGCAGTACTTC CASNTDRLGDEQYF
TRBJ2-2 TRBD2 TRBV5-1 NA TGCGCCAGCAGCCCAAGACTAGCGGGCGGAACCGGGGAGCTGTTTTTT CASSPRLAGGTGELFF
TRBJ2-1 TRBD1 TRBV14 NA TGTGCCAGCAGCTTACAGGGGAGCTCCTACAATGAGCAGTTCTTC CASSLQGSSYNEQFF
TRBJ2-7 TRBD1 TRBV28 NA TGTGCCAGCAGACCCTACGGGACAGGGCAGTACGAGCAGTACTTC CASRPYGTGQYEQYF
TRBJ2-1 NA TRBV7-9 once TGTGCCAGCAGCCCGCTCGAGGGCGCCTACAATGAGCAGTTCTTC CASSPLEGAYNEQFF
TRBJ1-6 TRBD1 TRBV7-2 once TGTGCCAGCAGCTTAGCCGGAGACAGGGGGTACTATAATTCACCCCTCCACTTT CASSLAGDRGYYNSPLHF
TRBJ1-1 TRBD1 TRBV4-1 few TGCGCCAGCAGCCTGAGGACAGGGCCGAGCCCGAACACTGAAGCTTTCTTT CASSLRTGPSPNTEAFF
TRBJ1-4 NA TRBV5-5 NA TGTGCCAGCAGCTTTCTCACAGACGAAAAACTGTTTTTT CASSFLTDEKLFF
TRBJ1-1 NA TRBV23-1 NA TGCGCCAGCGGGACTCCCGAGGAAAACACTGAAGCTTTCTTT CASGTPEENTEAFF
TRBJ1-1 NA TRBV7-9 once TGTGCCAGCAGCCTAGTGGGGGGTATGAACACTGAAGCTTTCTTT CASSLVGGMNTEAFF
TRBJ2-2 TRBD1 TRBV6-6 NA TGTGCCAGCAGGTCCGGGACAGGGGACACCGGGGAGCTGTTTTTT CASRSGTGDTGELFF
TRBJ1-6 NA TRBV2 NA TGTGCCAGCAGCTTGGTTGGCTCACCCCTCCACTTT CASSLVGSPLHF
TRBJ2-1 TRBD2 TRBV5-1 NA TGCGCCAGCAGCTTGGGGAAAGGGACTAGCGGGGGAAATGAGCAGTTCTTC CASSLGKGTSGGNEQFF
TRBJ1-1 NA TRBV28 NA TGTGCCAGCAGGCCTCAGGGGCGGATGAACACTGAAGCTTTCTTT CASRPQGRMNTEAFF
TRBJ1-2 NA TRBV4-2 NA TGTGCCAGCAGCCAAGATTATGGTCGGGTCCTCCCTTCGAGGTATGGCTACACCTTC CASSQDYGRVLPSRYGYTF
TRBJ2-5 NA TRBV18 once TGTGCCAGCTCACCTAGTATACAGTTGGAGACCCAGTACTTC CASSPSIQLETQYF